What follows are 21 T cell receptor beta chains derived from one specimen sequenced in a study of shared clonotypes between healthy human individuals. Sequencing used immunoSEQ multiplex PCR; TCRdb keeps in-frame clones, though not all of them. The sample lists about 2 million clones, approximately 95% seen once, with 0.1% to 0.15% in the top ten. The sequenced material came from naive CD4+ T cells sorted from blood. Specified subset: CD45RA+ positively selected. The receptors here all came from a man aged 18-30 years in good health.

The chain couples TRBV6-5 to TRBJ1-3; D uncertain. V lost 0 bases, J lost 4 bases, and 10 bases lay in between. The CDR3 has 15 residues. Germline CDR1 is MNHEY and CDR2 is SVGAGI. CDR3 sequence: CASSYSSAHGNTIYF. The DNA of the CDR3 is TGTGCCAGCAGTTACTCGAGTGCTCACGGAAACACCATATATTTT.

The V and J genes are TRBV5-6 and TRBJ2-5, with D maybe TRBD1 (5 bases). This CDR3 region has 15 residues. The V end was cut by 0 bases, the J end by 5 bases, with 14 bases between. Germline CDR1 and CDR2: SGHDT and YYEEEE. The CDR3 DNA reads as TGTGCCAGCAGCTTGGGCAGGGTGCCAGGGGAGACCCAGTACTTC. It specifies CASSLGRVPGETQYF.

This rearrangement joins TRBV19 to TRBJ2-2; perhaps TRBD1 as D (6 bases). Germline V CDR1 and CDR2: LNHDA, SQIVND (reference sequence). V was clipped by 5 bases and J by 1 base, with 11 bases between them. There are 15 residues in the CDR3. Here the CDR3 reads CASSQQGKNTGELFF. The CDR3 nucleotides read TGTGCCAGTAGTCAACAGGGTAAGAACACCGGGGAGCTGTTTTTT.

The rearrangement uses TRBV30 and TRBJ1-2; 8 bases fit TRBD1. The CDR3 loop spans 12 amino acids. J lost 7 bases, V lost 4 bases, and 5 bases had no gene match. Germline V lookup: CDR1 GTSNPN, CDR2 SVGIG (reference sequence). The CDR3 DNA is TGTGCCTGGACGTCAGGGGGCGTTGGCTACACCTTC. Its protein product is CAWTSGGVGYTF.

The chain is built from TRBV10-3 and TRBJ2-7; D possibly matches TRBD1 or TRBD2 (5 bases each). Germline V gene sequence: CDR1 ENHRY, CDR2 SYGVKD. The length of the CDR3 is 14 residues. V was clipped by 7 bases and J by 6 bases, with 19 bases between them. DNA of the CDR3: TGTGCCATCAATCCGGGTCTGGGGGTTCTCGAGCAGTACTTC. This encodes CAINPGLGVLEQYF.

To note about this clone: This sample also contains other DNA sequences that code for the same CDR3. The chain employs TRBV9 and TRBJ2-3, with 14 bases that match TRBD2. Germline CDR1 reads SGDLS; CDR2 reads YYNGEE. This CDR3 is built from 17 residues. Unmatched junction bases numbered 6, after V lost 2 bases and J lost 4 bases. CDR3 nucleotide sequence: TGTGCCAGCAGCGTTGGGACTAGCGGGAGTATAGCAGATACGCAGTATTTT. Amino acid sequence: CASSVGTSGSIADTQYF.

The chain joins TRBV18 to TRBJ1-1, with 7 bases aligning to TRBD1. The trim removed 2 bases at V and 4 bases at J, leaving 4 bases unmatched. The CDR3 totals 14 residues. CDR1 and CDR2 from the germline V gene are KGHSH and LQKENI. CDR3 amino acids: CASSPEPGGTEAFF. The CDR3 DNA reads TGTGCCAGCTCACCAGAACCAGGGGGCACTGAAGCTTTCTTT.

The chain links TRBV29-1 to TRBJ1-5; weak D call: TRBD1 (6 bases). V was shortened by 7 bases and J by 7 bases, with 23 bases between the two germline ends. This CDR3 is 15 amino acids long. From germline, CDR1 is SQVTM and CDR2 ANQGSEA. This chain's CDR3 is CSGQRDTGREQPQHF. DNA for the CDR3: TGCAGCGGTCAGAGGGACACTGGACGGGAACAGCCCCAGCATTTT.

The DNA of the CDR3 is TGCGCCAGCACAAAGTTACAGGGGCCAGAGCAGTACTTC. This sequence encodes CASTKLQGPEQYF. The V call is TRBV10-1, the J call TRBJ2-7, with 7 bases fitting TRBD1. The CDR3 is 13 amino acids. With V trimmed by 7 bases and J by 7 bases, 10 bases remained unmatched. Germline-derived CDR1 and CDR2 are WNHNN and SYGVQD (reference sequence).

A word on this clone: This sample includes further DNA sequences coding for the same CDR3. The chain carries TRBV18 and TRBJ2-7; the match to TRBD1 covers 8 bases. Germline assignment: CDR1 KGHSH and CDR2 LQKENI. The CDR3 consists of 12 residues. The J segment lost 7 bases and the V segment lost 3 bases, leaving 2 bases of the junction unmatched. The CDR3 DNA reads TGTGCCAGCTCACCGGGGACAGGAGAGCAGTACTTC. Amino acid sequence: CASSPGTGEQYF.

This chain links TRBV7-8 with TRBJ2-7; D possibly corresponds to TRBD1 (5 bases). The CDR3 has 15 amino acids. Trimming removed 1 base at V and 1 base at J, with 11 bases between. CDR1 and CDR2 (germline): SGHVS, FQNEAQ. CDR3 amino acids: CASSLDTRASYEQYF. CDR3 in DNA: TGTGCCAGCAGCTTAGACACCAGGGCGTCCTACGAGCAGTACTTC.

Only one count was recorded for this clone. The rearrangement joins TRBV5-1 to TRBJ2-7, with 7 bases fitting TRBD2. Germline V lookup: CDR1 SGHRS, CDR2 YFSETQ. V dropped 6 bases and J dropped 4; count of bases not matched to a gene: 22. The CDR3 spans 18 residues. The chain's CDR3 is CASTTHPPVTGAGYEQYF. CDR3 DNA: TGCGCCAGCACCACCCACCCCCCAGTGACGGGAGCGGGATACGAGCAGTACTTC.

The chain employs TRBV28 and TRBJ1-3; D not resolved. This CDR3 is built from 13 residues. V was pared by 1 base and J by 4 bases, with 5 bases between. The germline V gene encodes CDR1 MDHEN and CDR2 SYDVKM. CDR3 sequence: CASSLSTGNTIYF. The CDR3, as DNA: TGTGCCAGCAGTTTATCCACAGGAAACACCATATATTTT.

V gene TRBV7-2 combines with J gene TRBJ2-7; TRBD1 matches at 7 bases. This CDR3 region has 16 residues. Germline CDR1 SGHTA, CDR2 FQGNSA. Germline trimming cut 0 bases from V and 2 bases from J; bases unmatched to any gene: 7. CDR3 in amino acids: CASSLAIGGFTYEQYF. In DNA form, the CDR3 reads TGTGCCAGCAGCTTAGCGATAGGGGGCTTTACCTACGAGCAGTACTTC.

In its sample, this clone was seen once. The CDR3 is CAISETDRGYGYTF. The CDR3 DNA is TGTGCCATCAGTGAAACGGACAGGGGCTATGGCTACACCTTC. The rearrangement uses TRBV10-3 and TRBJ1-2, with 9 bases aligning to TRBD1. The J segment lost 4 bases and the V segment lost 3 bases, leaving 3 bases of the junction unmatched. This CDR3 is built from 14 residues. Germline CDR1 and CDR2: ENHRY and SYGVKD.

The V gene is TRBV2, the J gene TRBJ2-1; 11 positions match TRBD2. Germline CDR1 is SNHLY and CDR2 is FYNNEI. The trim removed 6 bases at V and 10 bases at J, leaving 2 bases unmatched. The CDR3 runs to 12 residues. The CDR3 reads CASRGLAEEQFF. The DNA of the CDR3 is TGTGCCAGCAGGGGACTAGCGGAAGAGCAGTTCTTC.

This chain connects TRBV6-1 to TRBJ1-5; the D gene is possibly TRBD1 (5 bases). CDR3 length equals 15 residues. Germline V gene data show CDR1 as MNHNS and CDR2 as SASEGT. Trimming removed 7 bases at V and 0 bases at J, with 13 bases between. The CDR3, as DNA: TGTGCCAGCATCGAGGCAGGGCATAGCAATCAGCCCCAGCATTTT. Translated, it gives CASIEAGHSNQPQHF.

The chain has TRBV4-3 and TRBJ2-1; D possibly corresponds to TRBD1 (5 bases). Deletions cut 4 bases from V and 5 bases from J, with 9 bases between. Germline V gives CDR1 LGHNA, CDR2 YSLEER. The CDR3 has 13 amino acids. In nucleotides, the CDR3 is TGCGCCAGCAGCCGGAAACAGGACAATGAGCAGTTCTTC. It is translated as CASSRKQDNEQFF.

V gene TRBV25-1 combines with J gene TRBJ2-5, with D possibly matching TRBD1 (6 bases). V lost 3 bases and J lost 4, with 15 bases in between. This CDR3 contains 15 residues. From germline, CDR1 is MGHDK and CDR2 SYGVNS. CDR3 in DNA: TGTGCCAGCAGTGACCCGGGCAGGGGACCAGAGACCCAGTACTTC. Its protein is CASSDPGRGPETQYF.

Concerning this clone: Different DNA sequences within this sample yield the same CDR3. V usage is TRBV5-1 and J usage is TRBJ2-5; D may be TRBD1 or TRBD2 (6 bases each). CDR3 length equals 15 residues. The germline V and J ends were trimmed by 1 base and 1 base, with 11 bases remaining between them. Per germline, CDR1 SGHRS and CDR2 YFSETQ. For the CDR3, the DNA is TGCGCCAGCAGCTTGACGGGGGCAGGCCAAGAGACCCAGTACTTC. Protein sequence: CASSLTGAGQETQYF.

The chain has TRBV10-1 and TRBJ1-5; 8 bases agree with TRBD1. The junction had 7 bases not matched to a gene; V was cut back by 6 bases and J by 0 bases. Germline V gene data show CDR1 as WNHNN and CDR2 as SYGVQD (reference sequence). The CDR3 is 16 residues long. In DNA form, the CDR3 reads TGCGCCAGCAGGGGGGGACAGGTTTATAGCAATCAGCCCCAGCATTTT. It is translated as CASRGGQVYSNQPQHF.